This T cell receptor (beta chain) was obtained from a study of shared clonotypes between healthy human individuals. Running of the assay took place at deep level. The material for each subset, its genomic DNA, was split evenly across several immunoSEQ plates. Repertoires were generated with immunoSEQ multiplex PCR, while TCRdb's copy carries only in-frame clones and drops some. This table has 850,000 to 1,100,000 clones, about 72% appearing once. The germline V gene has CDR1 LNHNV and CDR2 YYDKDF (reference sequence). V lost 3 bases and J lost 1, with 9 bases in between. The CDR3 is made up of 14 amino acids.

This clonotype was obtained from a man aged 18 to 30 in good health. Some clones in this sample may be carry-over from other donors' samples. Sequences were obtained from memory CD4+ T cells from PBMCs. Described subset: CD45RA-negative fraction. The chain combines TRBV15 with TRBJ1-1, with TRBD1 as a possible D gene (5 bases). The CDR3 loop is CATSSVRANTEAFF. The CDR3 DNA is TGTGCCACCAGCAGTGTCAGGGCGAACACTGAAGCTTTCTTT.